Listed below are T cell receptor beta chains from one sample, sequenced in a study of identical twins. Each CDR3 protein gets one entry after TCRdb re-called the 5' RACE reads with MiXCR. The repertoire has around 1.7 million distinct CDR3 sequences, less than 40% of them found once; the top ten carry about 0.25%. Source material: cord blood. These receptors were taken from a newborn girl in good health. Each CDR3 is given with its conserved first and last residue. A D gene is named only where the DNA matches it firmly. Clone size is stated in some rows and not others, as once, few, many or a class when expanded.

len: 14; v_gene: TRBV20-1; d_gene: -; abundance: -; j_gene: TRBJ2-5; CDR3nt: TGCAGTGCTAGAAACGCAGGGGGGTTCGAGACCCAGTACTTC; CDR3aa: CSARNAGGFETQYF
len: 11; v_gene: TRBV20-1; d_gene: -; abundance: many; j_gene: TRBJ2-3; CDR3nt: TGCAGTGCTAGAAAGGGAGATACGCAGTATTTT; CDR3aa: CSARKGDTQYF
len: 14; v_gene: TRBV12-3/TRBV12-4; d_gene: TRBD1; abundance: -; j_gene: TRBJ2-7; CDR3nt: TGTGCCAGCAGGAAACAGGGGGAAGGCTACGAGCAGTACTTC; CDR3aa: CASRKQGEGYEQYF
len: 14; v_gene: TRBV28; d_gene: -; abundance: few; j_gene: TRBJ2-7; CDR3nt: TGTGCCAGCAGTTTGTGGGAGAGGTCCTACGAGCAGTACTTC; CDR3aa: CASSLWERSYEQYF
len: 16; v_gene: TRBV9; d_gene: TRBD2; abundance: -; j_gene: TRBJ2-3; CDR3nt: TGTGCCAGCAGCGTAGGTCTAGCGGGATTCACAGATACGCAGTATTTT; CDR3aa: CASSVGLAGFTDTQYF
len: 12; v_gene: TRBV20-1; d_gene: -; abundance: -; j_gene: TRBJ2-7; CDR3nt: TGCAGTCCCAACACGGACCTCTGGGAGCAGTACTTC; CDR3aa: CSPNTDLWEQYF
len: 15; v_gene: TRBV2; d_gene: TRBD2; abundance: -; j_gene: TRBJ2-3; CDR3nt: TGTGCCAGCAAGGCGATAGCGGGATATACAGATACGCAGTATTTT; CDR3aa: CASKAIAGYTDTQYF
len: 16; v_gene: TRBV7-2; d_gene: -; abundance: -; j_gene: TRBJ2-1; CDR3nt: TGTGCCAGCAGCTTAGTTTGGGGGGAGGTCTACAATGAGCAGTTCTTC; CDR3aa: CASSLVWGEVYNEQFF
len: 15; v_gene: TRBV21-1; d_gene: -; abundance: few; j_gene: TRBJ2-3; CDR3nt: TGTGCCAGAAAGATAAGCCCACCTAGCACAGATACGCAGTATTTT; CDR3aa: CARKISPPSTDTQYF
len: 14; v_gene: TRBV6-1; d_gene: -; abundance: few; j_gene: TRBJ1-1; CDR3nt: TGTGCCAGCATTTGGGCAGGGATGAACACTGAAGCTTTCTTT; CDR3aa: CASIWAGMNTEAFF
len: 15; v_gene: TRBV12-3/TRBV12-4; d_gene: -; abundance: -; j_gene: TRBJ2-3; CDR3nt: TGTGCCAGCAGTGCCGAGCGGATTAGCACAGATACGCAGTATTTT; CDR3aa: CASSAERISTDTQYF
len: 12; v_gene: TRBV29-1; d_gene: -; abundance: -; j_gene: TRBJ2-1; CDR3nt: TGCAGCGTTGAGGGCAGGGGCTACGAGCAGTTCTTC; CDR3aa: CSVEGRGYEQFF
len: 13; v_gene: TRBV5-8; d_gene: -; abundance: few; j_gene: TRBJ1-1; CDR3nt: TGTGCCAGCAGCGTAGGGAAGTTCGGTGAAGCTTTCTTT; CDR3aa: CASSVGKFGEAFF
len: 14; v_gene: TRBV7-2; d_gene: -; abundance: -; j_gene: TRBJ1-2; CDR3nt: TGTGCCAGCAGCTTAACATCGACACGATATGGCTACACCTTC; CDR3aa: CASSLTSTRYGYTF
len: 15; v_gene: TRBV7-7; d_gene: -; abundance: -; j_gene: TRBJ2-3; CDR3nt: TGTGCTAGCAGCTTAGGCACAGGGAAAGCAGATACGCAGTATTTT; CDR3aa: CASSLGTGKADTQYF
len: 17; v_gene: TRBV18; d_gene: -; abundance: -; j_gene: TRBJ1-1; CDR3nt: TGTGCCAGCTCACCACGGTTGACAGGCTATATGAACACTGAAGCTTTCTTT; CDR3aa: CASSPRLTGYMNTEAFF
len: 12; v_gene: TRBV29-1; d_gene: -; abundance: -; j_gene: TRBJ1-1; CDR3nt: TGCAGCGTTGAATTGCAGGCTGGAGGAGCTTTCTTT; CDR3aa: CSVELQAGGAFF
len: 13; v_gene: TRBV6-1; d_gene: TRBD1; abundance: many; j_gene: TRBJ1-2; CDR3nt: TGTGCCAGCACTGACAGGGTCAGCTATGGCTACACCTTC; CDR3aa: CASTDRVSYGYTF
len: 14; v_gene: TRBV12-3/TRBV12-4; d_gene: TRBD1; abundance: many; j_gene: TRBJ2-7; CDR3nt: TGTGCCAGCAGTTTATCGTCAGGGGGCTACGAGCAGTACTTC; CDR3aa: CASSLSSGGYEQYF
len: 17; v_gene: TRBV10-3; d_gene: TRBD1; abundance: few; j_gene: TRBJ2-2; CDR3nt: TGTGCCATCAAGGGACAGGGGACACACGCGAACACCGGGGAGCTGTTTTTT; CDR3aa: CAIKGQGTHANTGELFF
len: 15; v_gene: TRBV5-1; d_gene: -; abundance: -; j_gene: TRBJ2-1; CDR3nt: TGCGCCGGCAGCTTGGCAGAGGTCTCCTACAATGAGCAGTTCTTC; CDR3aa: CAGSLAEVSYNEQFF
len: 15; v_gene: TRBV15; d_gene: -; abundance: few; j_gene: TRBJ1-4; CDR3nt: TGTGCCACCAGCAGAGAGAAGGGGGCTAATGAAAAACTGTTTTTT; CDR3aa: CATSREKGANEKLFF
len: 16; v_gene: TRBV6-5; d_gene: -; abundance: few; j_gene: TRBJ2-7; CDR3nt: TGTGCCAGCAGTCATCGCGGCGGGGATCCAAACTACGAGCAGTACTTC; CDR3aa: CASSHRGGDPNYEQYF
len: 12; v_gene: TRBV6-6; d_gene: -; abundance: many; j_gene: TRBJ2-4; CDR3nt: TGTGCCAGCAAACTAGCCAGGATCATTCAGTACTTC; CDR3aa: CASKLARIIQYF
len: 15; v_gene: TRBV3-1; d_gene: -; abundance: -; j_gene: TRBJ1-2; CDR3nt: TGTGCCAGCAGCCAAACGGTCCCCTCTAACTATGGCTACACCTTC; CDR3aa: CASSQTVPSNYGYTF
len: 13; v_gene: TRBV28; d_gene: -; abundance: many; j_gene: TRBJ2-5; CDR3nt: TGTGCCAGCAGTCCCCTTTTTGTGGAGACCCAGTACTTC; CDR3aa: CASSPLFVETQYF
len: 14; v_gene: TRBV4-2; d_gene: -; abundance: many; j_gene: TRBJ2-3; CDR3nt: TGTGCCAGCAGCCCAGGGGTTGGCACAGATACGCAGTATTTT; CDR3aa: CASSPGVGTDTQYF
len: 16; v_gene: TRBV15; d_gene: TRBD2; abundance: -; j_gene: TRBJ2-3; CDR3nt: TGTGCCACCAGCAGAAGGCGGGAGGGCCGAGGAGATACGCAGTATTTT; CDR3aa: CATSRRREGRGDTQYF
len: 15; v_gene: TRBV4-2; d_gene: TRBD2; abundance: few; j_gene: TRBJ2-5; CDR3nt: TGTGCCAGCAGCCAAGTAAGGGCTAGCGGGGAGACCCAGTACTTC; CDR3aa: CASSQVRASGETQYF
len: 15; v_gene: TRBV7-2; d_gene: TRBD1; abundance: -; j_gene: TRBJ2-3; CDR3nt: TGTGCCAGCAGCGCCCGGACAGGGATCCCAGATACGCAGTATTTT; CDR3aa: CASSARTGIPDTQYF
len: 17; v_gene: TRBV20-1; d_gene: TRBD1; abundance: -; j_gene: TRBJ1-4; CDR3nt: TGCAGTGCTCCTGCGTCCCGGGACAGGGTCCGAAGCGAAAAACTGTTTTTT; CDR3aa: CSAPASRDRVRSEKLFF
len: 14; v_gene: TRBV25-1; d_gene: -; abundance: -; j_gene: TRBJ1-2; CDR3nt: TGTGCCAGCAGTGAATCGATCAGGAGGGATGGCTACACCTTC; CDR3aa: CASSESIRRDGYTF
len: 15; v_gene: TRBV5-1; d_gene: TRBD1; abundance: few; j_gene: TRBJ1-1; CDR3nt: TGCGCCAGCAGACCTATGACAGGGTATCACACTGAAGCTTTCTTT; CDR3aa: CASRPMTGYHTEAFF
len: 16; v_gene: TRBV4-1; d_gene: -; abundance: -; j_gene: TRBJ2-3; CDR3nt: TGCGCCAGCAGCCAAGTTCCACTCTTAATCACAGATACGCAGTATTTT; CDR3aa: CASSQVPLLITDTQYF
len: 18; v_gene: TRBV10-3; d_gene: TRBD2; abundance: -; j_gene: TRBJ2-7; CDR3nt: TGTGCCATCAGTGAGTCCCCATCCCTAGCGGGAGGAGGAAATGAGCAGTACTTC; CDR3aa: CAISESPSLAGGGNEQYF
len: 16; v_gene: TRBV7-9; d_gene: -; abundance: few; j_gene: TRBJ2-4; CDR3nt: TGTGCCAGCAGCTTGAGGGGAGGCGCGACCAAAAACATTCAGTACTTC; CDR3aa: CASSLRGGATKNIQYF
len: 16; v_gene: TRBV7-8; d_gene: -; abundance: once; j_gene: TRBJ2-1; CDR3nt: TGTGCCAGCAGCTTATTCCTCCGGGGGTGGGGGAATGAGCAGTTCTTC; CDR3aa: CASSLFLRGWGNEQFF
len: 15; v_gene: TRBV4-1; d_gene: TRBD2; abundance: few; j_gene: TRBJ2-1; CDR3nt: TGCGCCAGCAGCCTCCGTAGCGGGAGAGACAATGAGCAGTTCTTC; CDR3aa: CASSLRSGRDNEQFF
len: 15; v_gene: TRBV28; d_gene: -; abundance: few; j_gene: TRBJ1-5; CDR3nt: TGTGCCAGCACTCCCTCCGGGAAAGGGGATCAGCCCCAGCATTTT; CDR3aa: CASTPSGKGDQPQHF
len: 14; v_gene: TRBV24-1; d_gene: -; abundance: -; j_gene: TRBJ2-2; CDR3nt: TGTGCCACCAGTGATTTGAGGCACACCGGGGAGCTGTTTTTT; CDR3aa: CATSDLRHTGELFF
len: 13; v_gene: TRBV20-1; d_gene: TRBD2; abundance: many; j_gene: TRBJ2-4; CDR3nt: TGCAGTGCTAGCGGGGGGGCCAAAAACATTCAGTACTTC; CDR3aa: CSASGGAKNIQYF
len: 14; v_gene: TRBV4-2; d_gene: -; abundance: -; j_gene: TRBJ2-7; CDR3nt: TGTGCCAGCAGCCAACGGACTACCTCCTACGAGCAGTACTTC; CDR3aa: CASSQRTTSYEQYF
len: 14; v_gene: TRBV15; d_gene: -; abundance: -; j_gene: TRBJ1-6; CDR3nt: TGTGCCACCAGCAGAGATCTGGATAATTCACCCCTCCACTTT; CDR3aa: CATSRDLDNSPLHF